These 15 T cell receptor beta chains were sequenced from one sample in a study of blood T cell repertoires in COVID-19. TCRdb's table, derived via immunoSEQ multiplex PCR, lists solely in-frame clones and lacks some. The sample lists 250,000 to 300,000 clones; 75% to 90% were seen once. Material: peripheral blood. The receptor set was obtained from a woman aged 70-85 years with acute or convalescent COVID-19.

The genes are TRBV28 and TRBJ1-3, with a weak D call TRBD1 (5 bases). The V gene's germline CDR1 is MDHEN and CDR2 SYDVKM. Deletions cut 6 bases from V and 5 bases from J, with 11 bases between. The CDR3 has 13 residues. Written as DNA, the CDR3 is TGTGCCAGCAGGGGGGGAGTGAGAAACACCATATATTTT. It translates to CASRGGVRNTIYF.

This sequence joins TRBV6-4 and TRBJ1-1; TRBD1 aligns across 7 bases. The CDR3 runs 14 residues. The J segment lost 1 base and the V segment lost 3 bases, leaving 2 bases of the junction unmatched. Germline loops: CDR1 MRHNA, CDR2 SNTAGT. For the CDR3, the DNA is TGTGCCAGCAGTGAACAGGGGACGAACACTGAAGCTTTCTTT. Its protein product is CASSEQGTNTEAFF.

This clone was seen only once. The chain uses TRBV7-8 and TRBJ1-5; maybe TRBD1 (6 bases). CDR3 length equals 18 residues. V gave up 5 bases and J gave up 7 bases, with 27 bases separating them. CDR1 SGHVS and CDR2 FQNEAQ come from the germline V gene. CDR3 DNA: TGTGCCAGCAGCCCACGGACCTTTCAGGGGACTAGTTGGCAGCCCCAGCATTTT. Its translation: CASSPRTFQGTSWQPQHF.

This sequence joins TRBV6-5 and TRBJ1-2; D possibly corresponds to TRBD1 (6 bases). This CDR3 contains 12 residues. CDR1 is MNHEY and CDR2 is SVGAGI in the germline V gene. V was cut by 9 bases and J by 4 bases, with 12 bases left in between. The CDR3 is CASSGQSYGYTF. CDR3 DNA: TGTGCCAGTTCAGGACAGTCCTATGGCTACACCTTC.

This chain links TRBV14 with TRBJ2-2; 12 nucleotides line up with TRBD1. CDR3 length equals 20 residues. J gave up 4 bases and V 0 bases, and 12 bases lay outside the gene matches. Germline lookup yields CDR1 SGHDN and CDR2 FVKESK. Here the CDR3 reads CASSQERRDRGLDGTGELFF. The CDR3 DNA sequence: TGTGCCAGCAGCCAAGAAAGGCGGGACAGGGGGCTTGACGGCACCGGGGAGCTGTTTTTT.

J is TRBJ1-6 and V is TRBV27, with D uncertain. CDR1 MNHEY and CDR2 SMNVEV come from the germline V gene (reference sequence). This CDR3 has 17 residues. Trimming pared 3 bases from V and 9 bases from J, leaving 21 bases between. CDR3 sequence (DNA): TGTGCCAGCAGTTTGATCGGACCCGGGGTGAGGCGTTCACCCCTCCACTTT. Its protein is CASSLIGPGVRRSPLHF.

The rearrangement joins TRBV5-6 to TRBJ1-1; 10 nucleotides line up with TRBD1. Germline CDR1 is SGHDT and CDR2 is YYEEEE. The CDR3 contains 13 residues. The J segment lost 10 bases and the V segment lost 2 bases, leaving 5 bases of the junction unmatched. CDR3 in DNA: TGTGCCAGCAGCTTTTCTCGGACAGGGGGAGCTTTCTTT. Translated: CASSFSRTGGAFF.

This chain links TRBV7-9 with TRBJ2-7; perhaps TRBD1 as D (6 bases). The CDR3 has 16 amino acids. The germline V gene has CDR1 SEHNR and CDR2 FQNEAQ (reference sequence). Deletions cut 3 bases from V and 0 bases from J, with 15 bases between. CDR3 residues: CASSFGTGTASYEQYF. In DNA, the CDR3 is TGTGCCAGCAGCTTCGGAACAGGGACCGCCTCCTACGAGCAGTACTTC. Full variable domain (rest looked up from reference TRBV7-9 and TRBJ2-7): DTGVSQNPRHKITKRGQNVTFRCDPISEHNRLYWYRQTLGQGPEFLTYFQNEAQLEKSRLLSDRFSAERPKGSFSTLEIQRTEQGDSAMYLCASSFGTGTASYEQYFGPGTRLTVT.

This chain uses TRBV7-6 with TRBJ1-1; no firm D call. V was trimmed by 8 bases and J by 1 base, leaving 11 bases between them. CDR1 SGHVS and CDR2 FNYEAQ come from the germline V gene. The CDR3 has 13 residues. The CDR3 bases are TGTGCCAGCGGGCAACCCCCGAACACTGAAGCTTTCTTT. This gives the protein CASGQPPNTEAFF.

The chain uses TRBV6-6 and TRBJ1-3; D remains ambiguous. Germline loops: CDR1 MNHNY, CDR2 SVGAGI (reference sequence). This CDR3 has 14 residues. The ends were cut back, 0 bases at V and 1 base at J, with 4 bases in the middle. CDR3 DNA sequence: TGTGCCAGCAGTTACTCACTTTCTGGAAACACCATATATTTT. Its protein is CASSYSLSGNTIYF.

This chain joins TRBV5-8 and TRBJ2-7; 7 bases align to TRBD1. V lost 5 bases, J lost 2 bases, and 7 bases stayed unmatched. This CDR3 is 14 amino acids long. CDR1 SGHTS and CDR2 YDEGEE come from the germline V gene. The CDR3 is CASRRKGGTYEQYF. In DNA form, the CDR3 reads TGTGCCAGCAGGCGGAAAGGGGGCACCTACGAGCAGTACTTC.

This rearrangement joins TRBV6-5 to TRBJ2-5, with TRBD2 matching 8 bases. The germline gives CDR1 MNHEY, CDR2 SVGAGI. Trimming removed 5 bases from V and 2 bases from J; junction bases left unmatched: 4. This CDR3 contains 14 residues. Here the CDR3 DNA reads TGTGCCAGCAGTAGCGGGGGCTTACAAGAGACCCAGTACTTC. The encoded protein is CASSSGGLQETQYF.

This clone showed up just once. This chain connects TRBV29-1 to TRBJ1-1; 7 nucleotides align to TRBD1. With V trimmed by 1 base and J by 0 bases, 2 bases remained unmatched. The CDR3 has 14 residues. Germline V gene data show CDR1 as SQVTM and CDR2 as ANQGSEA. CDR3 DNA sequence: TGCAGCGTTGAAGCCGGACAGGTGAACACTGAAGCTTTCTTT. It yields the protein CSVEAGQVNTEAFF. The whole variable domain, remainder taken from reference TRBV29-1 and TRBJ1-1, is SAVISQKPSRDICQRGTSLTIQCQVDSQVTMMFWYRQQPGQSLTLIATANQGSEATYESGFVIDKFPISRPNLTFSTLTVSNMSPEDSSIYLCSVEAGQVNTEAFFGQGTRLTVV.

The chain couples TRBV2 to TRBJ2-1; a weak D match, TRBD2 (5 bases). Trimming pared 6 bases from V and 4 bases from J, leaving 7 bases between. The CDR3 covers 12 residues. The germline V gene has CDR1 SNHLY and CDR2 FYNNEI. This chain's CDR3 is CASSREYNEQFF. In DNA form, the CDR3 reads TGTGCCAGCAGCCGGGAATACAATGAGCAGTTCTTC.

This clone was seen a handful of times. This chain links TRBV5-6 with TRBJ1-5; 7 positions agree with TRBD1. The V gene end was trimmed by 4 bases and the J gene end by 0 bases; junction bases not matched to a gene: 13. The CDR3 covers 18 residues. Germline-derived CDR1 and CDR2 are SGHDT and YYEEEE. CDR3 protein: CASSHTRDREHSNQPQHF. The CDR3 region has the DNA TGTGCCAGCAGCCACACCCGGGACAGAGAGCATAGCAATCAGCCCCAGCATTTT.